In its sample, the clone carrying this T cell receptor beta chain was seen a few times. What it recognizes is unknown. The germline V gene encodes CDR1 SGHRS and CDR2 YFSETQ. With 5 bases clipped from V and 4 bases from J, the junction kept 6 bases outside the gene matches. This CDR3 region has 15 residues. The data derive from a study of post-analysis software for immune sequencing data. On the study more broadly: Relapsing-remitting, secondary progressive and progressive-relapsing forms made up the multiple sclerosis disease courses.

TCR beta cDNA libraries included unique molecular identifiers. Some 500,000 cDNA molecules were recovered from an input of about 0.9 to 10 million T cells. Via MiXCR, TCRdb re-called the PCR reads, giving one row per CDR3 protein. The sample consists of 450,000 or so distinct CDR3 sequences, roughly 45% of them appearing once. Overall study results and limits: Controls showed lower frequencies than patients for 4 or 5 TRBV segments, and TRBV5-6, TRBV5-1 and TRBV20-1 were among these. Significantly decreased normalized Chao1 diversity was recorded for multiple sclerosis patients relative to controls.

The TCR was taken from a girl aged 10 to 17 with multiple sclerosis. This sequence joins TRBV5-1 and TRBJ2-5, with 12 positions matching TRBD2. Sequencing used blood. CDR3 DNA: TGCGCCAGCAGTTTACTAGCGGGAGGCCGAGAGACCCAGTACTTC. Its translation: CASSLLAGGRETQYF.